The entry below describes one T cell receptor (beta chain). The germline gene is not matched at one end of the junction; a read error may be the cause. Unsorted bulk tissue (about 20-30 mg) underwent RNA and DNA co-extraction. Separate regions, five per tumor, were sampled. In every tumor sample, viable tumor cells made up over 90%. The data were obtained in a study of tumor-infiltrating lymphocytes in primary liver carcinoma. Priming with a constant-region primer yielded TCR beta cDNA from about 450 ng total RNA. Generation of the TCR beta libraries relied on three nested multiplex PCR rounds using slightly modified ARM-PCR. TRBV1-TRBV30 forward primers paired with a C-beta reverse primer were used in the first two PCR rounds, which ran about 11 cycles each. TCRdb processed the multiplex PCR reads anew with MiXCR; each CDR3 protein has one entry. The table has 100,000 or so distinct CDR3 sequences, roughly 69% seen once; the top ten hold more than 8%.

The CDR3 is made up of 11 amino acids. Germline values: CDR1 MDHEN, CDR2 SYDVKM. This sequence originates from a woman in her sixties with primary liver carcinoma and hepatitis B virus infection. The rearrangement joins TRBV28 to TRBJ2-3, with D uncertain. Sequenced input: liver tumor tissue from sampling region 5. As for subset: tumor region T5, tumor centre. The CDR3 DNA follows: TGTGGCAGCAGTTCAACAGATGCGCAGTATTTT. Protein product: CGSSSTDAQYF.